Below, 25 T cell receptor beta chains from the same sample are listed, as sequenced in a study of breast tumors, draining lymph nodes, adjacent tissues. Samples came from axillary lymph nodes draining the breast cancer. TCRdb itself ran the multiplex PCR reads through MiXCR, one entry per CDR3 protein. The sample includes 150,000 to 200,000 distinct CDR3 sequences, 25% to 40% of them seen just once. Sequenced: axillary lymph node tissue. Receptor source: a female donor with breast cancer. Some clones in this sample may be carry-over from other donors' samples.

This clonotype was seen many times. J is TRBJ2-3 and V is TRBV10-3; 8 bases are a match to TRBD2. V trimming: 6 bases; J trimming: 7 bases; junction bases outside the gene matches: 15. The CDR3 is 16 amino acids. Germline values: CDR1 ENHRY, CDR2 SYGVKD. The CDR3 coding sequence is TGTGCCATCAGGGCCGCGGTGGCGGGGGGCGGAAATACGCAGTATTTT. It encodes CAIRAAVAGGGNTQYF.

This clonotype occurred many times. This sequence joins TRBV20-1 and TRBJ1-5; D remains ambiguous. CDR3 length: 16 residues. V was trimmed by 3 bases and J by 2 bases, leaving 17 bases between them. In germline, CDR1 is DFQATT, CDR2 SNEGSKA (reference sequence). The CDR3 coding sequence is TGCAGTGCTAGTGAAGCGATCCCGGGAGGCAATCAGCCCCAGCATTTT. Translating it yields CSASEAIPGGNQPQHF.

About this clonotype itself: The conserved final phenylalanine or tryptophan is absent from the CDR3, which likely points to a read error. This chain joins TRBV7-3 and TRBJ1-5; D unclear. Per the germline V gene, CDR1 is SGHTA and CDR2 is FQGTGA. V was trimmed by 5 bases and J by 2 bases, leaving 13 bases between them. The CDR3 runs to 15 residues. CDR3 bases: TGTGCCAGCAGCCCCCCACCAGAAGGCAATCAGCCCCAGCATTCT. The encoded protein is CASSPPPEGNQPQHS.

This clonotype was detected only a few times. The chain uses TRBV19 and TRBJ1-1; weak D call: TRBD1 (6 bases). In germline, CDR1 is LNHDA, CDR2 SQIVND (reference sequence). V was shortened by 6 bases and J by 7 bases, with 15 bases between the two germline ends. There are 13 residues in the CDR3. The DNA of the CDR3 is TGTGCCAGTAGGAACCGGGACATTGGTGAAGCTTTCTTT. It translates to CASRNRDIGEAFF. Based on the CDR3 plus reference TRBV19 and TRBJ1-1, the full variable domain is DGGITQSPKYLFRKEGQNVTLSCEQNLNHDAMYWYRQDPGQGLRLIYYSQIVNDFQKGDIAEGYSVSREKKESFPLTVTSAQKNPTAFYLCASRNRDIGEAFFGQGTRLTVV.

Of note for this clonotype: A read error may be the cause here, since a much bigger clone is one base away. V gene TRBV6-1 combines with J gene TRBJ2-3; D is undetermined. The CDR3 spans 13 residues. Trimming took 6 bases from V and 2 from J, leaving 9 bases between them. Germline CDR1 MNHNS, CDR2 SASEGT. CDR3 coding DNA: TGTGCCAGCAGCCAGGATTTCACAGATACGCAGTATTTT. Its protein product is CASSQDFTDTQYF.

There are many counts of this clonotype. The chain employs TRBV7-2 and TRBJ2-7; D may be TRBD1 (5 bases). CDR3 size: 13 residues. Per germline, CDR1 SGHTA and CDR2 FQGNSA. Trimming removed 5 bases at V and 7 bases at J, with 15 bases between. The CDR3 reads CASSPGHEGEQYF. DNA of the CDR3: TGTGCCAGCAGCCCTGGACATGAAGGAGAGCAGTACTTC. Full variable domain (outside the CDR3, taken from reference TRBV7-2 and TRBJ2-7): GAGVSQSPSNKVTEKGKDVELRCDPISGHTALYWYRQSLGQGLEFLIYFQGNSAPDKSGLPSDRFSAERTGGSVSTLTIQRTQQEDSAVYLCASSPGHEGEQYFGPGTRLTVT.

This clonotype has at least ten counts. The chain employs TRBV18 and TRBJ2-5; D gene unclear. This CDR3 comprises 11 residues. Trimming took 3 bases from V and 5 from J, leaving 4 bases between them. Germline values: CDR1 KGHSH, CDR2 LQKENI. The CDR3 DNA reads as TGTGCCAGCTCACCGAGGGAGACCCAGTACTTC. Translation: CASSPRETQYF.

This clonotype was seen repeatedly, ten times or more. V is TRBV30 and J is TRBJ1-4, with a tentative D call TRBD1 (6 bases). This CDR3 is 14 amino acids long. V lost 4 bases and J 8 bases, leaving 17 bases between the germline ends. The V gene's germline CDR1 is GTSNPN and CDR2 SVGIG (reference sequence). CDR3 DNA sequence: TGTGCCTGGAAAGAGGACAGTCACTCCGAAAAACTGTTTTTT. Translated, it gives CAWKEDSHSEKLFF.

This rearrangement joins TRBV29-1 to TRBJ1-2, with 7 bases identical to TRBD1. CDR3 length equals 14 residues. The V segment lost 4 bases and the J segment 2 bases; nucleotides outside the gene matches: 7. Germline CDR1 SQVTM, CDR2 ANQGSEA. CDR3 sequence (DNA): TGCAGCGTTGGATTAGGGGGCGCAAACTATGGCTACACCTTC. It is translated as CSVGLGGANYGYTF.

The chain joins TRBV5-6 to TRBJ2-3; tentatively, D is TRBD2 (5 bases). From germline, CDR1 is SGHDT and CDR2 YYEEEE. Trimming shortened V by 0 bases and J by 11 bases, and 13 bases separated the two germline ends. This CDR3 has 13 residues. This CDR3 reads CASSLGSRGRQYF. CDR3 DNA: TGTGCCAGCAGCTTGGGGTCCCGAGGGAGGCAGTATTTT.

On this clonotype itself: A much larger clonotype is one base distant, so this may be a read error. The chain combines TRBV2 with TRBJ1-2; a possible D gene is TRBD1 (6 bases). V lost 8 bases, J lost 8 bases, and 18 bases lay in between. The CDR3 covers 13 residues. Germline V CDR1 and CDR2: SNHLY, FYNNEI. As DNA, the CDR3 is TGTGCCAGCGAGGGGGACCCCACGTTCGGCTACACCTTC. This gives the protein CASEGDPTFGYTF. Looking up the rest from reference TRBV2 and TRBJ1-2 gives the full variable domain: EPEVTQTPSHQVTQMGQEVILRCVPISNHLYFYWYRQILGQKVEFLVSFYNNEISEKSEIFDDQFSVERPDGSNFTLKIRSTKLEDSAMYFCASEGDPTFGYTFGSGTRLTVV.

CDR3 protein: CASSLEGYGELFF. CDR3 DNA: TGTGCCAGCAGCTTGGAGGGATACGGGGAGCTGTTTTTT. The rearrangement joins TRBV5-5 to TRBJ2-2; the D is unclear. Between the trimmed V and J ends, which lost 0 bases and 7 bases, there was a span of 7 bases. Per the germline V gene, CDR1 is SGHKS and CDR2 is YYEKEE (reference sequence). This CDR3 has 13 residues.

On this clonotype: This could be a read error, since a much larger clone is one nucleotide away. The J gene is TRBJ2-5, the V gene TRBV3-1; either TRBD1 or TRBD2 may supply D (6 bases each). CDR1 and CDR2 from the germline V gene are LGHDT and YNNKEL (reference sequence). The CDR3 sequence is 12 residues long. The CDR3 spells CASSAKAGGQCF. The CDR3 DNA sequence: TGTGCCAGCAGCGCCAAAGCGGGTGGACAGTGCTTC.

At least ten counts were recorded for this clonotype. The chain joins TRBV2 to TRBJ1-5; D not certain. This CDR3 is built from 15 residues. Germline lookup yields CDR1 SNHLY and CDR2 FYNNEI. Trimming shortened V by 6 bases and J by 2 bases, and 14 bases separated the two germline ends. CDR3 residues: CASSEDQGRNQPQHF. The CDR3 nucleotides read TGTGCCAGCAGCGAGGACCAAGGACGCAATCAGCCCCAGCATTTT.

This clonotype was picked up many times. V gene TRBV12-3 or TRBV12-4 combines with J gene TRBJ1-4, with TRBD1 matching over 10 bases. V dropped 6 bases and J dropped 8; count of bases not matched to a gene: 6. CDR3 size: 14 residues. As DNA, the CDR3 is TGTGCCAGCAGCCCGGGACAGGGGAACGAAAAACTGTTTTTT. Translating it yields CASSPGQGNEKLFF.

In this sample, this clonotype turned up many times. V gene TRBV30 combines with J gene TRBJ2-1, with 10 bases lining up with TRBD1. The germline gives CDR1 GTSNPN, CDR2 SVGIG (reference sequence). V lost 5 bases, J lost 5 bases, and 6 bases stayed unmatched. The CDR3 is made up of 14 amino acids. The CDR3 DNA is TGTGCCTGGGATCGGGACAGGGGACACAATGAGCAGTTCTTC. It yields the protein CAWDRDRGHNEQFF. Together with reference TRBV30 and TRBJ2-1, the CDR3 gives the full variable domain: SQTIHQWPATLVQPVGSPLSLECTVEGTSNPNLYWYRQAAGRGLQLLFYSVGIGQISSEVPQNLSASRPQDRQFILSSKKLLLSDSGFYLCAWDRDRGHNEQFFGPGTRLTVL.

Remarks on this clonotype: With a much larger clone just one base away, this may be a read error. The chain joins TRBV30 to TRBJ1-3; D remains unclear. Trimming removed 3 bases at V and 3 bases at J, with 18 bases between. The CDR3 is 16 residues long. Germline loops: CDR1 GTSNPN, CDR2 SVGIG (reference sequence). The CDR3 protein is CAWSLKGPRLGNTIYF. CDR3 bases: TGTGCCTGGAGCCTAAAAGGCCCTAGACTTGGAAACACCATATATTTT.

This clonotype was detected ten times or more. The CDR3 loop reads CASRGFLGGPAGETQYF. The CDR3 DNA is TGTGCCAGCAGGGGGTTTTTAGGGGGCCCGGCTGGGGAGACCCAGTACTTC. The V gene is TRBV6-6, the J gene TRBJ2-5; 7 positions match TRBD1. In germline, CDR1 is MNHNY, CDR2 SVGAGI (reference sequence). J gave up 5 bases and V 6 bases, and 18 bases lay outside the gene matches. The CDR3 is 17 residues long.

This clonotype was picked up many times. The CDR3 spells CAWSVVVPGELFF. DNA of the CDR3: TGTGCCTGGAGTGTAGTGGTACCCGGGGAGCTGTTTTTT. This chain joins TRBV30 and TRBJ2-2, with D unclear. The V end was cut by 0 bases, the J end by 6 bases, with 8 bases between. CDR3 length: 13 residues. The germline V gene encodes CDR1 GTSNPN and CDR2 SVGIG (reference sequence).

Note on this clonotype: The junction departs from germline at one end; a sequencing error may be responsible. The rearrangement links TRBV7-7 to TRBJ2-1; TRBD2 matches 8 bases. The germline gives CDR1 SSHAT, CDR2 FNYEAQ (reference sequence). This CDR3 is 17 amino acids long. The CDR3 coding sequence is TGTGCTAGCAGCTTACGAGCGGGAGCGAGCTCCTACAATGAGCAGTTCTTC. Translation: CASSLRAGASSYNEQFF.

The CDR3 is CASSFGQENYGYTF. CDR3 in DNA: TGCGCCAGCAGCTTCGGACAGGAGAACTATGGCTACACCTTC. This rearrangement joins TRBV5-1 to TRBJ1-2; 7 positions match TRBD1. Germline CDR1 and CDR2: SGHRS and YFSETQ. Losses at the gene ends were 2 bases for V and 2 bases for J; bases not matched to a gene: 3. This CDR3 contains 14 residues.

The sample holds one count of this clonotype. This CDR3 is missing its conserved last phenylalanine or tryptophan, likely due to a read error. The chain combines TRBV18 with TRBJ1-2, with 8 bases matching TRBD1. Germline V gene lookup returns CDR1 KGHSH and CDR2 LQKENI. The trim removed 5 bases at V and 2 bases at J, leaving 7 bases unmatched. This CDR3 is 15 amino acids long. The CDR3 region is CASSVQGEDNYGYTL. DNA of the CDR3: TGTGCCAGCTCAGTACAGGGGGAAGACAACTATGGCTACACCCTC.

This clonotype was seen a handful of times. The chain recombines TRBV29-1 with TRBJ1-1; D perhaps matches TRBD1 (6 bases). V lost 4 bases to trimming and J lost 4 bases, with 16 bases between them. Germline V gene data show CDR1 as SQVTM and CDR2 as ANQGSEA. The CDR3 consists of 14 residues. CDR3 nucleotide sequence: TGCAGCGTTGTAGTAGGGGGTCGTGCCACTGAAGCTTTCTTT. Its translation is CSVVVGGRATEAFF.

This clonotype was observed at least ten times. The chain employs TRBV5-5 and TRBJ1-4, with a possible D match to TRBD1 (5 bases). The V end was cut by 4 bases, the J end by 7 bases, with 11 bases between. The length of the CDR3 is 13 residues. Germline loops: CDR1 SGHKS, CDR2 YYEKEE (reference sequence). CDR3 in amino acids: CASSIGALEKLFF. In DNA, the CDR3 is TGTGCCAGCAGCATCGGGGCTCTTGAAAAACTGTTTTTT.

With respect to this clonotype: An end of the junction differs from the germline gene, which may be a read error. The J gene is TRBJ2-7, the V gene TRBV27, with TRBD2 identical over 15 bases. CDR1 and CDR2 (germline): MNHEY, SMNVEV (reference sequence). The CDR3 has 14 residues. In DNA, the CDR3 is TGCGCCAGCAGTTCGGGACTAGCGGGAGGCGGGCAGTACTTC. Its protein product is CASSSGLAGGGQYF.